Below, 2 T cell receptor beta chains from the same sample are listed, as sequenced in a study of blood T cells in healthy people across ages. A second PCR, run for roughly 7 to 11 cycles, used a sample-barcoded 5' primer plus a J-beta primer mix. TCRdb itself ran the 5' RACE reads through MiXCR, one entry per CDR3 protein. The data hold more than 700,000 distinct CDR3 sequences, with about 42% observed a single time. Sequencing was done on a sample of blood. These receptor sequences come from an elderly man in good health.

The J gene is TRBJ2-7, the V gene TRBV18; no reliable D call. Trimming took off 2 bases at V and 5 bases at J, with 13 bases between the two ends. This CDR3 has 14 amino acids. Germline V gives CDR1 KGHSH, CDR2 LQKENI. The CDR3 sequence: CASSPDYPPHEQYF. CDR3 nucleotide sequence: TGTGCCAGCTCACCAGATTACCCTCCCCACGAGCAGTACTTC.

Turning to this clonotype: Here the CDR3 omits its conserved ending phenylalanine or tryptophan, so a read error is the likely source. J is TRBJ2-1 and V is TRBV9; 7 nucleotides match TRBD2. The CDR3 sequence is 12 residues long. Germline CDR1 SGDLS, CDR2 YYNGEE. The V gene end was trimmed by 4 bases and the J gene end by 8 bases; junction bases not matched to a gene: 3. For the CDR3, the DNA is TGTGCCAGCAGCCGCGGGAGCGATGAGCAGTTCTTA. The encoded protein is CASSRGSDEQFL.